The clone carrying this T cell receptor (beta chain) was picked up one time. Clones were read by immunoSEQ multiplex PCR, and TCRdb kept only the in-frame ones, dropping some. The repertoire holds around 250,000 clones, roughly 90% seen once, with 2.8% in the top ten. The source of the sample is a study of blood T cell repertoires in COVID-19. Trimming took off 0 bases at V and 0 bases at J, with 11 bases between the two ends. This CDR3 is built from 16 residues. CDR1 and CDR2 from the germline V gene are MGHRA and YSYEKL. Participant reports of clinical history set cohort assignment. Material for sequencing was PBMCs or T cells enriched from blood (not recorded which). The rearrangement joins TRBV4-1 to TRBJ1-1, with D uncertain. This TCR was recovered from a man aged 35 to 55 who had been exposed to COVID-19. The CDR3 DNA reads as TGCGCCAGCAGCCAAGAAGCAGGCGCGATGAACACTGAAGCTTTCTTT. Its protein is CASSQEAGAMNTEAFF.